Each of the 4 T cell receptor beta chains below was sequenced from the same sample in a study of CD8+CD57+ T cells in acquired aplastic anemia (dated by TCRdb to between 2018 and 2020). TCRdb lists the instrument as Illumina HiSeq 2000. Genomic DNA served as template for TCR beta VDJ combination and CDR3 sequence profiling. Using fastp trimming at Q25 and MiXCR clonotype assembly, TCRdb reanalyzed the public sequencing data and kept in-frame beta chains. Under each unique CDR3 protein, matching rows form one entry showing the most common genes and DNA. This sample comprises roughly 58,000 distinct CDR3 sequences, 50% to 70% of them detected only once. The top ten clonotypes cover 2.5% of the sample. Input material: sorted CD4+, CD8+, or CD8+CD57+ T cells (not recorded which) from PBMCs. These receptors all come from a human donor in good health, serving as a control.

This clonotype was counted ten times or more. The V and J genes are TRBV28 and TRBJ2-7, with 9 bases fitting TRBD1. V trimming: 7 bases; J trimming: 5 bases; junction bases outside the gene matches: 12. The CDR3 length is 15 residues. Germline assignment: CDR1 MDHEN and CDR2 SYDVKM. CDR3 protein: CASTRQVTGGDEQYF. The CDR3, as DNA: TGTGCCAGCACCCGGCAAGTCACAGGGGGCGACGAGCAGTACTTC.

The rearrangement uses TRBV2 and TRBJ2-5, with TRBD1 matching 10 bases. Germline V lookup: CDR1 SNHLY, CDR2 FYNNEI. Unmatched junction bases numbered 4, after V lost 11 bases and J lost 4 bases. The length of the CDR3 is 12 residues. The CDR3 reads CAGRTGGETQYF. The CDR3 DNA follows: TGTGCCGGACGGACAGGGGGAGAGACCCAGTACTTC.

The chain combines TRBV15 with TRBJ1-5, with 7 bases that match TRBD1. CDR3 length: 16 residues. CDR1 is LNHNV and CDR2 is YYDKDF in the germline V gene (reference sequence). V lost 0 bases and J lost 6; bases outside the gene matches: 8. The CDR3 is CATSRDTGGGSQPQHF. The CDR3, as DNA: TGTGCCACCAGCAGAGATACTGGAGGGGGCAGTCAGCCCCAGCATTTT.

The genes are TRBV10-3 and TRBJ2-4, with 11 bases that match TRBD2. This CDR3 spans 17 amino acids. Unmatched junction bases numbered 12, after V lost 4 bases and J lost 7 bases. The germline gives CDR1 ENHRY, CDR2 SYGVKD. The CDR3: CAISGANSLAGVNIQYF. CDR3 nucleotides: TGTGCCATCAGTGGGGCCAATTCACTAGCGGGAGTGAACATTCAGTACTTC.